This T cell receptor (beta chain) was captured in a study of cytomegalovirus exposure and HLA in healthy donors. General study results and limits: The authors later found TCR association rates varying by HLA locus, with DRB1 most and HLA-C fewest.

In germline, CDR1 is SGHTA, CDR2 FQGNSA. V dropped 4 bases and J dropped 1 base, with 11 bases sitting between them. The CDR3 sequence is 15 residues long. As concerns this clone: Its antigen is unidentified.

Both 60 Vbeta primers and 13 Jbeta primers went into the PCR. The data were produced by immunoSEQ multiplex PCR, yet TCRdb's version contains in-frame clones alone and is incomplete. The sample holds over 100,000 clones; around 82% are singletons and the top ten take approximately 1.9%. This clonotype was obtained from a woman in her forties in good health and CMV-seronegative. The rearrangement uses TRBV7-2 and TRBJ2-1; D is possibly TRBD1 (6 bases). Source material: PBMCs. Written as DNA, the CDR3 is TGTGCCAGCAGCTCCGGGACATTATCCTACAATGAGCAGTTCTTC. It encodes CASSSGTLSYNEQFF.